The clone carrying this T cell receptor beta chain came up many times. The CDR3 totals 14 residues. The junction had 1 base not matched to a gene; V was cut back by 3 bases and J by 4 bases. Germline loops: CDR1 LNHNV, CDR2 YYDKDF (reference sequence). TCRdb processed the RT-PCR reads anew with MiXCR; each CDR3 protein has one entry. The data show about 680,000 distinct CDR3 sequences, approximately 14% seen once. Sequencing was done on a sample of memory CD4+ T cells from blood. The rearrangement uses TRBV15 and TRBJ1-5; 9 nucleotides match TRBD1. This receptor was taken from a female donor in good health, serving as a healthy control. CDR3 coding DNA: TGTGCCACCAGCAGCGACAGGGGGAATCAGCCCCAGCATTTT. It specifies CATSSDRGNQPQHF.